Listed here is a single TCR beta chain. Its antigen has not been determined. Base qualities were left out, and no much larger clone turns up one base away. Donors were a few dozen systemically healthy Caucasian individuals from Russia aged about 6 to 100 years. Each donor gave approximately 9.3 milliliters of peripheral blood, collected into EDTA-treated Vacutainer tubes. Ficoll-Paque density-gradient centrifugation was used to isolate PBMCs, with at least 6.5 million per sample. Trizol reagent was used to extract total RNA from the PBMCs, yielding at least 6 micrograms per sample. For every donor, flow cytometry on a PBMC aliquot measured the percentage of naive CD45RAhigh/CD27high T cells. Libraries were built with 5' RACE. TCRdb lists the instrument as Illumina HiSeq 2500. A second PCR of roughly 6 to 11 cycles was run with a J-beta primer mix and a sample-barcoded 5' primer. A template-switch 5' adaptor carrying 12 random nucleotides introduced a unique molecular identifier onto each TCR beta cDNA molecule. Each sample yielded at least 3 million CDR3-containing paired-end reads. The Mint cDNA synthesis kit, primed by a TRBC-specific oligonucleotide, was used to synthesize first-strand cDNA from all RNA. Following uracil-DNA glycosylase treatment, all cDNA underwent a first 18-cycle PCR with the universal primers M1SS and BC2_uni_R. The authors' analysis ran thus. For normalization, 1 million high-quality reads were randomly selected from each sample, with every read carrying a distinct molecular identifier. Reads with shared molecular identifiers were discarded instead of being binned into consensus sequences. CDR3 identification, clonotype clustering and error correction used MiTCR with a Q25 quality threshold and the strictest error-elimination algorithm. A nonparametric unseen species model with Euler transformation was used to estimate a lower bound on total TCR beta diversity. Clones were called with MiXCR by TCRdb after fastp trimmed the public reads at Q25, and only in-frame beta chains were retained. Rows with a matching CDR3 protein are joined into one entry that keeps the most common DNA and genes. TCRdb, not the authors, supplied the V and J calls. The table for this sample lists approximately 800,000 distinct CDR3 sequences; just under 25% of them were counted only once. The leading ten clones occupy under 4.5% of the sample.

These data originate in a study of blood T cells in healthy people across ages (dated by TCRdb to 2014 to 2015). Describing the broader study: In model experiments, roughly one uniquely barcoded TCR beta cDNA molecule per two T cells was captured by template switching. The study measured age-related changes in TCR beta repertoire diversity using deep sequencing normalized with unique cDNA molecular identifiers. The donors were divided into four age groups: young (average approximately 15 years), middle-aged (around 41), aged (around 59) and long-lived (approximately 74). The study analyzed two additional independent replicas of 1 million unique cDNA reads from the same blood draw for two donors, one aged 18 to 30 and one aged 80 or older. Summary of the overall study and its limitations: The long-lived group showed more naive CD4+ T cells, fewer expanded clones and increased TCR diversity than the aged group, suggesting age selection. Estimates of total diversity based on one million sequenced T cells were regarded as lower bounds and as underestimates. Observed TCR beta diversity per million T cells fell roughly linearly with age, and a significant reduction was already apparent by age about 36. The CMV infection status of donors was not known, potentially confounding age-related changes in expanded clonotypes. The percentage of naive T cells measured by flow cytometry correlated strongly with observed TCR beta diversity. Since profiling was done on bulk unsorted PBMCs, naive and antigen-experienced compartments could not be conclusively compared.

As encoded in the germline V gene, CDR1 is SGHTA while CDR2 is FQGNSA. Reading from cysteine to phenylalanine, the CDR3 counts 18 amino acids. The entry retains the CDR3 DNA only, 54 bases that are in frame from base 1. V drops 5 bases and J drops 0 bases, leaving 20 bases in between. These same records also appear under a second study, on T cells of mothers and their children. In that second paper, the authors write: Nine systemically healthy Caucasian individuals served as donors, namely three mothers together with their six children. cDNA synthesis used all of the extracted RNA, with about 1.5 ug of RNA in each 15 ul reaction. In the second PCR, sample barcodes and 2-4 random nucleotides were introduced via the M1S primer. Each mother yielded over 8 million TCR beta CDR3 reads and each child some 3 million reads. Thymic selection similarly shapes TCR recombination output in related and unrelated pairs, with minor effect from inherited differences. Normalized repertoire overlap was always slightly but never significantly higher in related than unrelated mother-child pairs. Persistent microchimeric T cell clones were not detected, at a sensitivity of 85 to 100 clones per million clonotypes. The study used deep NGS to compare TCR beta repertoires of mothers and children, seeking features distinguishing related mother-child pairs from unrelated individuals. Mothers averaged roughly 40 +/- 4 years of age and children averaged around 10 +/- 4 years. Libraries were sequenced on Illumina HiSeq 2000 with 100+100 nt paired-end reads after adapter ligation with NEBNext reagents. To prevent cross-contamination, the mother and child libraries were prepared one month apart and sequenced in separate runs. For each donor, somewhere between 500,000 and 2,000,000 distinct TCR beta clonotypes were identified. Naive TCR beta clonotypes were estimated from low-frequency clonotypes matched to each donor's FACS-determined naive share, without sorting.

Input material: blood. Recombination joined TRBV7-2 with TRBJ2-4; possibly the D gene is TRBD1, per 5 matching bases. The origin of this receptor is a boy younger than 18 in good health. The DNA sequence is given as TGTGCCAGCAGCGATAGGACATTTGGGAATTTAGCCAAAAACATTCAGTACTTC. Its translation reads: CASSDRTFGNLAKNIQYF.